The 22 T cell receptor beta chains below come from one sample, sequenced in a study of cytomegalovirus exposure and HLA in healthy donors. The PCR was carried out with 60 Vbeta primers and 13 Jbeta primers. Clones were sequenced by immunoSEQ multiplex PCR, and TCRdb holds only the in-frame ones, with some missing. The repertoire has about 130,000 clones, over 70% of them found once; the top ten carry 3% to 3.5%. The sample comprised PBMCs. These receptors originate from a woman in her fifties or sixties in good health and CMV-seronegative.

This clone was observed a handful of times. One end of the junction fails to match germline, which may point to a read error. V is TRBV7-9 and J is TRBJ2-7; 11 positions match TRBD2. Germline CDR1 is SEHNR and CDR2 is FQNEAQ (reference sequence). The CDR3 contains 15 residues. The CDR3 nucleotides read TGTTCCAGCAGCAGGACTAGCGGGTACTCCTACGAGCAGTACTTC. Translating gives CSSSRTSGYSYEQYF. The full variable domain, in which reference TRBV7-9 and TRBJ2-7 provide the parts outside the CDR3, is DTGVSQNPRHKITKRGQNVTFRCDPISEHNRLYWYRQTLGQGPEFLTYFQNEAQLEKSRLLSDRFSAERPKGSFSTLEIQRTEQGDSAMYLCSSSRTSGYSYEQYFGPGTRLTVT.

This clone was counted a few times. The chain couples TRBV4-2 to TRBJ1-1, with D perhaps matching TRBD1 (6 bases). The CDR3 has 14 amino acids. CDR1 LGHNA and CDR2 YNFKEQ come from the germline V gene. The V end lost 5 bases, the J end lost 1 base, and 11 bases lay between the germline ends. The CDR3 DNA is TGTGCCAGCAGCTTGGGACAAGAGAACACTGAAGCTTTCTTT. It is translated as CASSLGQENTEAFF.

The V call is TRBV11-2, the J call TRBJ1-3; D may be TRBD1 (5 bases). The V end was cut by 4 bases, the J end by 2 bases, with 12 bases between. Germline V gives CDR1 SGHAT, CDR2 FQNNGV. This CDR3 is built from 15 residues. The CDR3 region has the DNA TGTGCCAGCAGCTCCGGGGGGAATCCTGGAAACACCATATATTTT. Its protein product is CASSSGGNPGNTIYF.

This clone was recorded only once. The chain recombines TRBV7-8 with TRBJ2-3; TRBD1 aligns across 11 bases. The V gene's germline CDR1 is SGHVS and CDR2 FQNEAQ. V shed 5 bases, J shed 6 bases, and the junction held 7 bases outside the gene matches. This CDR3 has 15 residues. The DNA of the CDR3 is TGTGCCAGCAGCCCTGGACAGGGGGCGTTTGATACGCAGTATTTT. Amino acids: CASSPGQGAFDTQYF.

The chain has TRBV19 and TRBJ2-1; 8 nucleotides agree with TRBD2. The junction had 10 bases not matched to a gene; V was cut back by 5 bases and J by 7 bases. The CDR3 loop spans 15 amino acids. Germline V gene data show CDR1 as LNHDA and CDR2 as SQIVND (reference sequence). CDR3 region: CASSLLAGGGNEQFF. CDR3 nucleotide sequence: TGTGCCAGTAGTCTCTTGGCGGGAGGAGGAAATGAGCAGTTCTTC.

V is TRBV5-4 and J is TRBJ2-4, with 7 nucleotides matching TRBD2. In germline, CDR1 is SGHNT, CDR2 YYREEE (reference sequence). The ends lost 0 bases at V and 3 bases at J; junction bases unmatched: 6. The length of the CDR3 is 16 residues. This chain's CDR3 is CASSLGYGGSKNIQYF. CDR3 nucleotides: TGTGCCAGCAGCTTGGGGTATGGCGGGAGCAAAAACATTCAGTACTTC.

This clone was recorded once. The chain combines TRBV6-5 with TRBJ1-2; 8 positions match TRBD1. Germline V gene lookup returns CDR1 MNHEY and CDR2 SVGAGI. V lost 2 bases, J lost 7 bases, and 6 bases stayed unmatched. The CDR3 length is 14 residues. CDR3 in DNA: TGTGCCAGCAGTTACGGTACAGGGGGATTTGGCTACACCTTC. It specifies CASSYGTGGFGYTF.

This clone came up once. The CDR3 DNA follows: TGTGCCTGGAGTGGAGGGGTCCCCCGGGAGGCTGAAGCTTTCTTT. Protein sequence: CAWSGGVPREAEAFF. The J gene is TRBJ1-1, the V gene TRBV30, with D possibly matching TRBD1 (5 bases). The V gene lost 1 base and the J gene lost 6 bases, with 18 bases spanning the gap. Per the germline V gene, CDR1 is GTSNPN and CDR2 is SVGIG (reference sequence). This CDR3 contains 15 residues.

The chain employs TRBV6-5 and TRBJ1-4, with 7 positions matching TRBD1. The V gene end was trimmed by 4 bases and the J gene end by 6 bases; junction bases not matched to a gene: 8. The CDR3 sequence is 15 residues long. CDR1 and CDR2 (germline): MNHEY, SVGAGI. Written as DNA, the CDR3 is TGTGCCAGCAGTTCAGCACAGGGGCTCCATGAAAAACTGTTTTTT. Amino acids: CASSSAQGLHEKLFF.

The chain is built from TRBV6-5 and TRBJ1-1; TRBD1 agrees at 7 bases. Unmatched junction bases numbered 10, after V lost 6 bases and J lost 12 bases. The CDR3 length is 12 residues. Germline V gene lookup returns CDR1 MNHEY and CDR2 SVGAGI. CDR3 in DNA: TGTGCCAGCAGAGACCTACAGGGGAAGACTTTCTTT. Translating it yields CASRDLQGKTFF.

This chain joins TRBV27 and TRBJ1-2, with 8 bases identical to TRBD1. The CDR3 has 16 amino acids. CDR1 and CDR2 from the germline V gene are MNHEY and SMNVEV (reference sequence). Trimming removed 5 bases from V and 7 bases from J; junction bases left unmatched: 15. The CDR3 protein is CASSPPWTGRSSGYTF. CDR3 in DNA: TGTGCCAGCAGTCCCCCCTGGACAGGGAGGTCGAGTGGCTACACCTTC.

V and J are TRBV30 and TRBJ1-2; D is unresolved. CDR3 length: 11 amino acids. Trimming removed 5 bases at V and 7 bases at J, with 11 bases between. Germline V gene data show CDR1 as GTSNPN and CDR2 as SVGIG (reference sequence). The CDR3 protein is CAWDAVGGYTF. The DNA of the CDR3 is TGTGCCTGGGATGCTGTCGGTGGCTACACCTTC.

The rearrangement joins TRBV14 to TRBJ2-5; no clear D gene. The end of the DNA aligns better with TRBJ2-7, so the J call may be wrong. Germline CDR1 is SGHDN and CDR2 is FVKESK. The CDR3 runs 15 residues. CDR3 protein: CASSQASILFYEQYF. Here the CDR3 DNA reads TGTGCCAGCAGCCAAGCGTCGATTCTATTCTACGAGCAGTACTTC.

This chain uses TRBV6-1 with TRBJ1-4; perhaps TRBD1 as D (6 bases). Germline V lookup: CDR1 MNHNS, CDR2 SASEGT. V lost 6 bases, J lost 7 bases, and 15 bases lay in between. The length of the CDR3 is 14 residues. The chain's CDR3 is CASSAQGSGEKLFF. The CDR3 DNA is TGTGCCAGCAGCGCACAGGGCTCCGGTGAAAAACTGTTTTTT.

V usage is TRBV7-2 and J usage is TRBJ2-3, with 9 nucleotides matching TRBD2. Unmatched junction bases numbered 4, after V lost 7 bases and J lost 2 bases. The length of the CDR3 is 14 residues. The germline CDR1 and CDR2 sequences are SGHTA and FQGNSA. The CDR3 loop is CASTSGVITDTQYF. CDR3 nucleotide sequence: TGTGCCAGCACTAGCGGGGTCATCACAGATACGCAGTATTTT.

The count of this clone is one. The genes are TRBV5-1 and TRBJ2-1; 8 positions agree with TRBD1. J lost 7 bases, V lost 3 bases, and 9 bases had no gene match. This CDR3 is 15 amino acids long. The germline gives CDR1 SGHRS, CDR2 YFSETQ. CDR3 residues: CASSSRTGILNEQFF. The CDR3 DNA reads as TGCGCCAGCAGCTCCAGGACAGGGATATTAAATGAGCAGTTCTTC.

This clone was observed a handful of times. The rearrangement joins TRBV11-3 to TRBJ2-5; 7 bases map to TRBD2. The CDR3 totals 15 residues. Germline lookup yields CDR1 SGHNT and CDR2 YENEEA. Germline trimming cut 8 bases from V and 4 bases from J; bases unmatched to any gene: 13. CDR3 sequence reads: CASSLGGRDGETQYF. The CDR3 DNA reads TGTGCCAGCTCCCTGGGAGGGAGGGATGGAGAGACCCAGTACTTC.

The chain joins TRBV5-8 to TRBJ2-7; 10 bases fit TRBD1. This CDR3 has 14 residues. After removal of 1 base from V and 5 bases from J, the junction contained 3 bases not matched to a gene. Looked up from germline, CDR1 is SGHTS and CDR2 is YDEGEE. The CDR3 spells CASSLFGTGDEQYF. The CDR3 DNA reads as TGTGCCAGCAGCTTGTTTGGGACAGGGGACGAGCAGTACTTC.

The CDR3 sequence is CSVRGGMYYEQYF. The CDR3 region has the DNA TGCAGCGTTAGGGGAGGGATGTACTACGAGCAGTACTTC. The genes are TRBV29-1 and TRBJ2-7; 7 bases line up with TRBD2. The CDR3 has 13 amino acids. The germline V gene encodes CDR1 SQVTM and CDR2 ANQGSEA. J gave up 3 bases and V 5 bases, and 7 bases lay outside the gene matches.

V is TRBV10-3 and J is TRBJ1-1; 7 bases fit TRBD1. The germline CDR1 and CDR2 sequences are ENHRY and SYGVKD. V shed 10 bases and J 1 base; nucleotides not matched to a gene: 3. CDR3 length: 12 amino acids. The CDR3 DNA reads as TGTGCCACGACAGGGCAGAACACTGAAGCTTTCTTT. This encodes CATTGQNTEAFF.

The chain uses TRBV19 and TRBJ1-1; D might be TRBD1 (5 bases). Trimming took 1 base from V and 2 from J, leaving 8 bases between them. CDR1 is LNHDA and CDR2 is SQIVND in the germline V gene (reference sequence). CDR3 length: 14 amino acids. The CDR3 sequence is CASSIARANTEAFF. The CDR3 region has the DNA TGTGCCAGTAGTATAGCCAGGGCTAACACTGAAGCTTTCTTT.

There are a few counts of this clone. The chain is built from TRBV29-1 and TRBJ1-4; maybe TRBD1 (6 bases). This CDR3 is 13 amino acids long. V was cut by 6 bases and J by 5 bases, with 13 bases left in between. Looked up from germline, CDR1 is SQVTM and CDR2 is ANQGSEA. The CDR3 DNA reads TGCAGCGTCCTAGGACAGACAAATGAAAAACTGTTTTTT. It is translated as CSVLGQTNEKLFF.